Listed here are 24 T cell receptor beta chains from one sample, sequenced in a study of shared clonotypes between healthy human individuals (dated by TCRdb to between 2020 and 2021). The library was prepared using the immunoSEQ multiplex PCR assay. In its TCRdb copy, this immuneACCESS table keeps in-frame sequences only and misses some clones. Where compared with another copy, unresolved V genes explain less than half of these, and the others have no known cause. This sample lists hundreds of thousands of clones; roughly 94% were detected once. The top ten clones comprise 24% of the sample. For the CD8 naive samples, CD45RO-negative cells were positively selected for CCR7, yielding a CD45RA+CCR7+ population from which TemRA cells were excluded. The material sequenced was naive CD8+ T cells sorted from blood. The cell subset or site tag for this specimen amounts to: CD45RA+CCR7+. These receptors came from a man aged 25 to 40 in good health.

The V and J genes are TRBV7-9 and TRBJ1-1, with D maybe TRBD1 (6 bases). The V end lost 3 bases, the J end lost 2 bases, and 16 bases lay between the germline ends. Germline CDR1 is SEHNR and CDR2 is FQNEAQ (reference sequence). This CDR3 has 16 residues. CDR3 sequence: CASSFPTGSLNTEAFF. In nucleotides, the CDR3 is TGTGCCAGCAGCTTCCCCACAGGGTCATTAAACACTGAAGCTTTCTTT.

The chain joins TRBV7-3 to TRBJ2-1, with a weak D call TRBD2 (6 bases). The germline V gene has CDR1 SGHTA and CDR2 FQGTGA. This CDR3 contains 15 residues. V lost 5 bases and J 5 bases, leaving 16 bases between the germline ends. The CDR3 is CASSLGASAHNEQFF. CDR3 bases: TGTGCCAGCAGCCTAGGGGCTAGCGCACACAATGAGCAGTTCTTC.

The chain joins TRBV11-2 to TRBJ1-6; no firm D call. The length of the CDR3 is 15 residues. V was shortened by 1 base and J by 7 bases, with 11 bases between the two germline ends. Germline CDR1 reads SGHAT; CDR2 reads FQNNGV. CDR3 residues: CASSLVSSMNSPLHF. CDR3 in DNA: TGTGCCAGCAGCTTAGTTTCCAGTATGAATTCACCCCTCCACTTT.

This rearrangement joins TRBV7-9 to TRBJ1-1; D remains ambiguous. Germline V gene lookup returns CDR1 SEHNR and CDR2 FQNEAQ (reference sequence). The V and J ends lost 2 bases and 1 base respectively, with 11 bases between them. The CDR3 is made up of 15 amino acids. The CDR3 coding sequence is TGTGCCAGCAGCTTAATCGGTCGAAGGAACACTGAAGCTTTCTTT. Protein sequence: CASSLIGRRNTEAFF.

This chain links TRBV30 with TRBJ1-3; D is unclear. With 0 bases removed from V and 7 bases from J, the gap between germline ends came to 10 bases. Germline CDR1 reads GTSNPN; CDR2 reads SVGIG (reference sequence). The length of the CDR3 is 13 residues. The CDR3 spells CAWSVEDFNTIYF. The CDR3 bases are TGTGCCTGGAGTGTCGAAGATTTCAACACCATATATTTT.

This clone was counted a few times. V usage is TRBV7-9 and J usage is TRBJ2-3; possibly TRBD1 or TRBD2 for D (5 bases each). The V end lost 5 bases, the J end lost 4 bases, and 13 bases lay between the germline ends. CDR1 and CDR2 from the germline V gene are SEHNR and FQNEAQ (reference sequence). The CDR3 contains 14 residues. Written as DNA, the CDR3 is TGTGCCAGCAGCCCGGGATTGGGGGCAGATACGCAGTATTTT. Translating gives CASSPGLGADTQYF.

The chain has TRBV18 and TRBJ2-3, with D perhaps TRBD1 (5 bases). Trimming shortened V by 2 bases and J by 4 bases, and 10 bases separated the two germline ends. Germline CDR1 KGHSH, CDR2 LQKENI. The CDR3 runs 14 residues. The CDR3 loop reads CASSPVRDSDTQYF. The CDR3 DNA sequence: TGTGCCAGCTCACCAGTCAGGGATTCAGATACGCAGTATTTT. Looking up the rest from reference TRBV18 and TRBJ2-3 gives the full variable domain: NAGVMQNPRHLVRRRGQEARLRCSPMKGHSHVYWYRQLPEEGLKFMVYLQKENIIDESGMPKERFSAEFPKEGPSILRIQQVVRGDSAAYFCASSPVRDSDTQYFGPGTRLTVL.

A note on this clone: Other nucleotide sequences in the sample specify the same CDR3. The chain is built from TRBV9 and TRBJ1-1; D remains ambiguous. Trimming took off 2 bases at V and 4 bases at J, with 9 bases between the two ends. Germline loops: CDR1 SGDLS, CDR2 YYNGEE. The CDR3 covers 13 residues. In DNA, the CDR3 is TGTGCCAGCAGCGTTGGTGGGATCACTGAAGCTTTCTTT. Protein product: CASSVGGITEAFF.

A word on this clone: Distinct nucleotide sequences in the sample also encode this CDR3. The chain joins TRBV5-1 to TRBJ2-7, with a tentative D call TRBD2 (6 bases). The CDR3 extends over 15 amino acids. The germline gives CDR1 SGHRS, CDR2 YFSETQ. V was clipped by 4 bases and J by 0 bases, with 14 bases between them. The CDR3 DNA reads TGCGCCAGCAGCCTAGGGACGGGACTCTCCTACGAGCAGTACTTC. This encodes CASSLGTGLSYEQYF. Supplemented by reference TRBV5-1 and TRBJ2-7, the full variable domain reads KAGVTQTPRYLIKTRGQQVTLSCSPISGHRSVSWYQQTPGQGLQFLFEYFSETQRNKGNFPGRFSGRQFSNSRSEMNVSTLELGDSALYLCASSLGTGLSYEQYFGPGTRLTVT.

The V call is TRBV7-2, the J call TRBJ2-3; 7 positions match TRBD2. This CDR3 spans 16 amino acids. The V gene end was trimmed by 5 bases and the J gene end by 3 bases; junction bases not matched to a gene: 11. Germline V gene lookup returns CDR1 SGHTA and CDR2 FQGNSA. CDR3 sequence reads: CASSATVAGETDTQYF. CDR3 DNA: TGTGCCAGCAGCGCCACAGTGGCGGGAGAAACAGATACGCAGTATTTT.

The rearrangement uses TRBV19 and TRBJ1-5, with D unresolved. The CDR3 totals 17 residues. Trimming removed 1 base at V and 5 bases at J, with 18 bases between. Germline CDR1 reads LNHDA; CDR2 reads SQIVND (reference sequence). The CDR3 region is CASSIAYGLRDDQPQHF. For the CDR3, the DNA is TGTGCCAGTAGTATAGCATATGGACTGCGTGACGATCAGCCCCAGCATTTT. Using reference TRBV19 and TRBJ1-5 for the parts outside the CDR3, the full variable domain is DGGITQSPKYLFRKEGQNVTLSCEQNLNHDAMYWYRQDPGQGLRLIYYSQIVNDFQKGDIAEGYSVSREKKESFPLTVTSAQKNPTAFYLCASSIAYGLRDDQPQHFGDGTRLSIL.

The chain has TRBV7-6 and TRBJ2-5; D is possibly TRBD1 or TRBD2 (5 bases each). The CDR3 contains 12 residues. Trimming shortened V by 4 bases and J by 4 bases, and 7 bases separated the two germline ends. The germline V gene encodes CDR1 SGHVS and CDR2 FNYEAQ. CDR3 coding DNA: TGTGCCAGCAGCTGGGACGGAGAGACCCAGTACTTC. This gives the protein CASSWDGETQYF.

The chain employs TRBV7-9 and TRBJ1-1, with D tentatively TRBD1 (6 bases). The CDR3 is 16 residues long. The ends were cut back, 5 bases at V and 1 base at J, with 17 bases in the middle. Germline V gene lookup returns CDR1 SEHNR and CDR2 FQNEAQ (reference sequence). CDR3 residues: CASSPSVRGQNTEAFF. In DNA form, the CDR3 reads TGTGCCAGCAGCCCATCTGTCCGGGGGCAGAACACTGAAGCTTTCTTT. Filled out from reference TRBV7-9 and TRBJ1-1, the complete variable domain reads DTGVSQNPRHKITKRGQNVTFRCDPISEHNRLYWYRQTLGQGPEFLTYFQNEAQLEKSRLLSDRFSAERPKGSFSTLEIQRTEQGDSAMYLCASSPSVRGQNTEAFFGQGTRLTVV.

The chain uses TRBV6-5 and TRBJ2-3; D gene uncertain. The CDR3 has 14 residues. With 6 bases removed from V and 4 bases from J, the gap between germline ends came to 14 bases. From germline, CDR1 is MNHEY and CDR2 SVGAGI. Written as DNA, the CDR3 is TGTGCCAGCAGCCCCCTACCCGGTCCAGATACGCAGTATTTT. The encoded protein is CASSPLPGPDTQYF.

The genes are TRBV9 and TRBJ1-1; no firm D call. Trimming removed 2 bases at V and 0 bases at J, with 8 bases between. Looked up from germline, CDR1 is SGDLS and CDR2 is YYNGEE. The CDR3 is made up of 14 amino acids. CDR3 in amino acids: CASSVEGMNTEAFF. In DNA, the CDR3 is TGTGCCAGCAGCGTTGAGGGAATGAACACTGAAGCTTTCTTT.

This chain joins TRBV19 and TRBJ2-7, with TRBD1 matching over 7 bases. This CDR3 region has 13 residues. Looked up from germline, CDR1 is LNHDA and CDR2 is SQIVND (reference sequence). J lost 3 bases, V lost 7 bases, and 6 bases had no gene match. The DNA of the CDR3 is TGTGCCAGTACTGGGGACAGCCACTACGAGCAGTACTTC. Residues: CASTGDSHYEQYF.

The J gene is TRBJ2-4, the V gene TRBV30; TRBD1 aligns across 10 bases. CDR3 length: 14 amino acids. With V trimmed by 2 bases and J by 5 bases, 3 bases remained unmatched. The germline V gene has CDR1 GTSNPN and CDR2 SVGIG (reference sequence). This CDR3 is CAWSWGTGENIQYF. CDR3 DNA sequence: TGTGCCTGGAGTTGGGGGACAGGGGAAAACATTCAGTACTTC.

The V call is TRBV15, the J call TRBJ2-1, with TRBD2 matching over 8 bases. V trimming: 5 bases; J trimming: 6 bases; junction bases outside the gene matches: 6. Germline CDR1 is LNHNV and CDR2 is YYDKDF (reference sequence). The CDR3 is made up of 14 amino acids. The CDR3 sequence is CATSGGTRGNEQFF. The CDR3 nucleotides are TGTGCCACCAGCGGGGGGACTAGGGGCAATGAGCAGTTCTTC.

This chain joins TRBV28 and TRBJ1-1; D is possibly TRBD1 (6 bases). The CDR3 spans 14 residues. Trimming shortened V by 4 bases and J by 11 bases, and 20 bases separated the two germline ends. The V gene's germline CDR1 is MDHEN and CDR2 SYDVKM. CDR3: CASSSRDTVTGAFF. The CDR3 DNA sequence: TGTGCCAGCAGTTCCAGGGACACCGTAACCGGGGCTTTCTTT.

The chain links TRBV25-1 to TRBJ2-7; 10 positions match TRBD1. Trimming cost V 7 bases and J 2 bases; bases outside gene matches: 11. The CDR3 spans 16 residues. The germline V gene encodes CDR1 MGHDK and CDR2 SYGVNS. CDR3 nucleotide sequence: TGTGCCAGCAACCGGGACAGGGGCGTGCTGCCCTACGAGCAGTACTTC. Translated, it gives CASNRDRGVLPYEQYF.

The gene calls are TRBV30 and TRBJ2-5; tentative D call: TRBD2 (5 bases). In germline, CDR1 is GTSNPN, CDR2 SVGIG (reference sequence). The V end lost 7 bases, the J end lost 5 bases, and 20 bases lay between the germline ends. The CDR3 is 14 amino acids. CDR3 bases: TGTGCCTATACGGTGGCGACTACCTGGGAGACCCAGTACTTC. Protein: CAYTVATTWETQYF. The entire variable domain, with the rest obtained from reference TRBV30 and TRBJ2-5, is as follows: SQTIHQWPATLVQPVGSPLSLECTVEGTSNPNLYWYRQAAGRGLQLLFYSVGIGQISSEVPQNLSASRPQDRQFILSSKKLLLSDSGFYLCAYTVATTWETQYFGPGTRLLVL.

The chain employs TRBV11-2 and TRBJ2-3, with D perhaps matching TRBD2 (5 bases). Germline CDR1 and CDR2: SGHAT and FQNNGV. The V and J ends lost 5 bases and 8 bases respectively, with 14 bases between them. The CDR3 runs to 13 residues. This chain's CDR3 is CASSPAPAGTQYF. The CDR3 coding sequence is TGTGCCAGCAGCCCAGCCCCTGCGGGTACGCAGTATTTT.

The chain carries TRBV7-2 and TRBJ2-3, with no clear D. The CDR3 length is 14 residues. Germline CDR1 and CDR2: SGHTA and FQGNSA. Trimming left V 0 bases short and J 2 bases short, with 6 bases between. The CDR3 spells CASSLARYTDTQYF. The CDR3 DNA follows: TGTGCCAGCAGCTTAGCGCGGTACACAGATACGCAGTATTTT.

This chain uses TRBV19 with TRBJ1-2; no firm D call. The CDR3 totals 15 residues. V was shortened by 2 bases and J by 5 bases, with 15 bases between the two germline ends. Germline CDR1 reads LNHDA; CDR2 reads SQIVND (reference sequence). This CDR3 reads CASSIPLNQLYGYTF. CDR3 bases: TGTGCCAGTAGTATACCCCTCAACCAACTATATGGCTACACCTTC.